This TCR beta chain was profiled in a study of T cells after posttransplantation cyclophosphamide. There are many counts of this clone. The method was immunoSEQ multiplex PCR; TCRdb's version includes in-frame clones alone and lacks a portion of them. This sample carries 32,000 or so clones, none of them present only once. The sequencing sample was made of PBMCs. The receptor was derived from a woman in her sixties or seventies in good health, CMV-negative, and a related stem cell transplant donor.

The CDR3 DNA sequence: TGTGCCAGCAGTCTTGACAGGGGGCGTTGGACTTTCTTT. This sequence encodes CASSLDRGRWTFF. This chain links TRBV28 with TRBJ1-1; 10 bases align to TRBD1. Germline V gene sequence: CDR1 MDHEN, CDR2 SYDVKM. V was pared by 5 bases and J by 12 bases, with 9 bases of the junction left unmatched. CDR3 length: 13 residues.